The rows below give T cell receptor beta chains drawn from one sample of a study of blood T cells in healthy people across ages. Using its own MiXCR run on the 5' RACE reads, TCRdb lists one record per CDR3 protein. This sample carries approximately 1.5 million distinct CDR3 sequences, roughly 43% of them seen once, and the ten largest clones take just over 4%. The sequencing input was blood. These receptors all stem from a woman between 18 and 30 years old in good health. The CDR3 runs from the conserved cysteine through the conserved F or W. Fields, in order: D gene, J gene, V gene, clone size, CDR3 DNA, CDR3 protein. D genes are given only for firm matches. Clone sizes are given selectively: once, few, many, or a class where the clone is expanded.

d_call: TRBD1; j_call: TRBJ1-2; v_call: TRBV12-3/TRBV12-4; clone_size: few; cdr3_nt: TGTGCCAGCAGTACGAGACAGGGATCCTCAATTGGCTACACCTTC; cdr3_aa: CASSTRQGSSIGYTF
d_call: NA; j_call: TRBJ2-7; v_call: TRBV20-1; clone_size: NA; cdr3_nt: TGCAGTGCCGATAGCGGACCCAACTCCTACGAGCAGTACTTC; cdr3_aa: CSADSGPNSYEQYF
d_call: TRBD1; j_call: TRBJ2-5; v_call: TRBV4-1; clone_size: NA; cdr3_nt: TGCGCCAGCAGCCAATCGACAGGGTCGTACCAAGAGACCCAGTACTTC; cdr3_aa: CASSQSTGSYQETQYF
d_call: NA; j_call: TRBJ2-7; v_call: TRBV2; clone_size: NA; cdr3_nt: TGTGCCAACCCGCGACGCAGGGGTTTGGAGGAGCAGTACTTC; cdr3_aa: CANPRRRGLEEQYF
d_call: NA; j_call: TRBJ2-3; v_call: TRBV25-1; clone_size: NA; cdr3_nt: TGTGCCAGCTCGAGGGGGCGGGGTCCCTTAACGACAGGTACGCAGTATTTT; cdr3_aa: CASSRGRGPLTTGTQYF
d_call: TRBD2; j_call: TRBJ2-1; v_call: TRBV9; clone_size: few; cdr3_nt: TGTGCCAGCAGCGTAGAGGGACTAGCTAGGTATGAGCAGTTCTTC; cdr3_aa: CASSVEGLARYEQFF
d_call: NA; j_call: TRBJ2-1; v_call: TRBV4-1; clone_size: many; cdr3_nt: TGCGCCAGCAGCCAAGATAGTGGCAGGGCTTATGAGCAGTTCTTC; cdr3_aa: CASSQDSGRAYEQFF
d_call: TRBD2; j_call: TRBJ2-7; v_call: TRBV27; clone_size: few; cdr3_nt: TGTGCCAGCAGTTGGGGTTCTAGCGGCTACGAGCAGTACTTC; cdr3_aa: CASSWGSSGYEQYF
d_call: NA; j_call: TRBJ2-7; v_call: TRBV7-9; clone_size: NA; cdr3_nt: TGTGCCAGCAGCCAAGGGGACGTTAGCTCCTACGAGCAGTACTTC; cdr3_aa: CASSQGDVSSYEQYF
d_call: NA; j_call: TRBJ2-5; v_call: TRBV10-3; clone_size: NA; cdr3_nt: TGTGCCATCAGCCCGACCGGCCGAAACAATGAGCAGTACTTC; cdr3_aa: CAISPTGRNNEQYF
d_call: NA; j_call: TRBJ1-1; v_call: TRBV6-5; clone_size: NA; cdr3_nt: TGTGCCAGCAGTTACTTTGTGGAGGGCGAAGCTTTCTTT; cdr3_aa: CASSYFVEGEAFF
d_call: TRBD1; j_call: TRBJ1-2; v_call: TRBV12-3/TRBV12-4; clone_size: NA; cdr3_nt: TGTGCCAGCAGGGGGACAGGGTTAATCGGTGGCTACACCTTC; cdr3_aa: CASRGTGLIGGYTF
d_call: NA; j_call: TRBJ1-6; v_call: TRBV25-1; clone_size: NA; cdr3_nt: TGTGCCAGCAGGAGGCCGGGACCGCTTTATAATTCACCCCTCCACTTT; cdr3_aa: CASRRPGPLYNSPLHF
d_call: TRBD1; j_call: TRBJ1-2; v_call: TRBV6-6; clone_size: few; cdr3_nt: TGTGCCAGCAGTTATGGGACAGAGGTCTACACCTTC; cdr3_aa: CASSYGTEVYTF
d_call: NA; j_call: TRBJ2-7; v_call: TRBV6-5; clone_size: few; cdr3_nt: TGTGCCAGCAGCCCCCCGGGACATGGCTACGAGCAGTACTTC; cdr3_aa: CASSPPGHGYEQYF
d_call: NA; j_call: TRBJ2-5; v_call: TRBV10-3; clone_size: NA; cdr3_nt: TGTGCCATCAGTGAGTCTGCGGGTTCATCGGAGACCCAGTACTTC; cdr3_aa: CAISESAGSSETQYF